The 6 T cell receptor beta chains below come from one sample, sequenced in a study of cytomegalovirus exposure and HLA in healthy donors. It was with 60 Vbeta and 13 Jbeta primers that the PCR ran. Method: immunoSEQ multiplex PCR; TCRdb's copy keeps in-frame clones and lacks some. The sample holds 170,000 or so clones; approximately 82% are singletons and the top ten take 6.4%. Sequencing was performed on PBMCs. Source of these receptors: a man in his forties or fifties in good health and CMV-seropositive.

The CDR3 bases are TGCAGCGTCGGGACAGCCGTTAACTATGGCTACACCTTC. Its translation: CSVGTAVNYGYTF. The chain carries TRBV29-1 and TRBJ1-2; 7 positions agree with TRBD1. Germline CDR1 and CDR2: SQVTM and ANQGSEA. V was pared by 6 bases and J by 1 base, with 5 bases of the junction left unmatched. The CDR3 has 13 residues. Complete variable domain (other parts from reference TRBV29-1 and TRBJ1-2): SAVISQKPSRDICQRGTSLTIQCQVDSQVTMMFWYRQQPGQSLTLIATANQGSEATYESGFVIDKFPISRPNLTFSTLTVSNMSPEDSSIYLCSVGTAVNYGYTFGSGTRLTVV.

On this clone: This same CDR3 is encoded by further DNA sequences in the sample. This chain links TRBV10-3 with TRBJ1-1, with 11 positions matching TRBD1. Germline CDR1 ENHRY, CDR2 SYGVKD. Trimming took 2 bases from V and 3 from J; bases not matched to a gene: 11. This CDR3 is built from 18 residues. The CDR3 is CAISEGRGQGASDTEAFF. The DNA of the CDR3 is TGTGCCATCAGTGAGGGGCGAGGACAGGGGGCGTCCGACACTGAAGCTTTCTTT.

The chain recombines TRBV19 with TRBJ2-7; 8 bases fit TRBD2. CDR3 length equals 14 residues. CDR1 is LNHDA and CDR2 is SQIVND in the germline V gene (reference sequence). Trimming removed 5 bases from V and 0 bases from J; junction bases left unmatched: 3. This chain's CDR3 is CASSPSGGSYEQYF. CDR3 nucleotide sequence: TGTGCCAGTAGTCCCAGCGGGGGCTCCTACGAGCAGTACTTC. Full variable domain (outside the CDR3, taken from reference TRBV19 and TRBJ2-7): DGGITQSPKYLFRKEGQNVTLSCEQNLNHDAMYWYRQDPGQGLRLIYYSQIVNDFQKGDIAEGYSVSREKKESFPLTVTSAQKNPTAFYLCASSPSGGSYEQYFGPGTRLTVT.

The rearrangement uses TRBV7-9 and TRBJ1-1; maybe TRBD1 (5 bases). In germline, CDR1 is SEHNR, CDR2 FQNEAQ (reference sequence). V was clipped by 8 bases and J by 5 bases, with 15 bases between them. This CDR3 is 13 amino acids long. For the CDR3, the DNA is TGTGCCAGCTCGGATGGCAGGGATACTGAAGCTTTCTTT. As protein: CASSDGRDTEAFF.

CDR3 nucleotide sequence: TGTGCCAGCAGTTTAGGCACAGCTAACACTGAAGCTTTCTTT. The encoded protein is CASSLGTANTEAFF. The gene calls are TRBV27 and TRBJ1-1; no firm D call. CDR1 MNHEY and CDR2 SMNVEV come from the germline V gene (reference sequence). Trimming stripped 2 bases from V and 2 bases from J, with 9 bases between. The length of the CDR3 is 14 residues.

V and J are TRBV7-9 and TRBJ1-6; TRBD1 agrees at 8 bases. Germline CDR1 reads SEHNR; CDR2 reads FQNEAQ (reference sequence). This CDR3 is 16 amino acids long. Unmatched junction bases numbered 7, after V lost 5 bases and J lost 4 bases. The DNA for the CDR3 is TGTGCCAGCAGCGCCGGACAGGGATTTTATAATTCACCCCTCCACTTT. Translating it yields CASSAGQGFYNSPLHF.